This entry describes one TCR beta chain. The sample belongs to a study of blood T cell repertoires in COVID-19. Produced via immunoSEQ multiplex PCR; TCRdb's table is partial and in-frame only. The sample holds roughly 260,000 clones, approximately 86% seen once. V lost 5 bases and J 0 bases, leaving 16 bases between the germline ends. The germline gives CDR1 SGHTA, CDR2 FQGNSA. The CDR3 totals 17 residues. This chain links TRBV7-2 with TRBJ2-2; D gene ambiguous. The receptor comes from a woman under 30 with acute or convalescent COVID-19. The source material was peripheral blood. For the CDR3, the DNA is TGTGCCAGCAGCCCTCATCGAGAGGCGGCGAACACCGGGGAGCTGTTTTTT. Translated: CASSPHREAANTGELFF.